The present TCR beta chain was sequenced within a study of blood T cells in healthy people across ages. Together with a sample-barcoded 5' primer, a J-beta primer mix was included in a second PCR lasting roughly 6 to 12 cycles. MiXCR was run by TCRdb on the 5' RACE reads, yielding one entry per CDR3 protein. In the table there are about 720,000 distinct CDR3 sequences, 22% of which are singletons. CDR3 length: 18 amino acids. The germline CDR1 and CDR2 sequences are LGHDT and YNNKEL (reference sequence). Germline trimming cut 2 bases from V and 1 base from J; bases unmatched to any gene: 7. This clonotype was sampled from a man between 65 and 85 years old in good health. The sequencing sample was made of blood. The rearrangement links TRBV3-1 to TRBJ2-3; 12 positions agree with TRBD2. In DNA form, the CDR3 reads TGTGCCAGCAGCCAACGTACTAGCGGGAGGACACGCACAGATACGCAGTATTTT. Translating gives CASSQRTSGRTRTDTQYF.